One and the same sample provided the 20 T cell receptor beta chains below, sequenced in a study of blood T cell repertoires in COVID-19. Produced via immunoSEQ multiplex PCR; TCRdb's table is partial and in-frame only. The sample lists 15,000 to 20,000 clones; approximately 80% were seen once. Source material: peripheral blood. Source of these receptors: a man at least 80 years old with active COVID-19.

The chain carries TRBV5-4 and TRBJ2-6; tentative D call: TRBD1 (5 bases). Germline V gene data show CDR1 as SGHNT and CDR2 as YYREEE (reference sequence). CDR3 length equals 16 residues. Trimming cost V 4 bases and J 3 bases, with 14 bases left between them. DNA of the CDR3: TGTGCCAGCAGCGTTAGTGGGGCGAATGGGGCCAACGTCCTGACTTTC. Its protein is CASSVSGANGANVLTF.

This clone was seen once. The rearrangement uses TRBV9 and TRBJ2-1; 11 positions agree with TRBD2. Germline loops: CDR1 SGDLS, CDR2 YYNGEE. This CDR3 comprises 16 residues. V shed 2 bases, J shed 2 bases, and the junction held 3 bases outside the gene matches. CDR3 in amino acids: CASSVGLAATYNEQFF. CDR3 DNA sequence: TGTGCCAGCAGCGTGGGACTAGCGGCTACCTACAATGAGCAGTTCTTC.

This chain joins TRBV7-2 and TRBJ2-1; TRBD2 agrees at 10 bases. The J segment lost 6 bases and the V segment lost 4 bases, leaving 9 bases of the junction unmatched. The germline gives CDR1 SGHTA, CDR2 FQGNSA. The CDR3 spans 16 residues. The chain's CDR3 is CASSSLAGVGANEQFF. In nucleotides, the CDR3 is TGTGCCAGCAGCTCCCTAGCGGGAGTGGGGGCCAATGAGCAGTTCTTC.

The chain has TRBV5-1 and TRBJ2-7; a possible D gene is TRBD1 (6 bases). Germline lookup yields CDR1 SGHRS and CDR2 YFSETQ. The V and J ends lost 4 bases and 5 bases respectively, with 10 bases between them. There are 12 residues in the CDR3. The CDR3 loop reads CASSPGVDEQYF. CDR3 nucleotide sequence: TGCGCCAGCAGCCCAGGGGTGGACGAGCAGTACTTC.

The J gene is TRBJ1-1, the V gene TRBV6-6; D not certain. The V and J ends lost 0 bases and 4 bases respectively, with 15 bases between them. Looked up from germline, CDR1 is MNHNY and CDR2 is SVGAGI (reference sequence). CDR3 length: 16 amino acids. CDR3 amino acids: CASSYSIERRSTEAFF. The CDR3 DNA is TGTGCCAGCAGTTACTCGATAGAACGCCGGAGCACTGAAGCTTTCTTT.

This CDR3 is CASSIRTGTLNEQFF. CDR3 in DNA: TGTGCCAGTAGTATAAGGACAGGGACCCTCAATGAGCAGTTCTTC. The gene calls are TRBV19 and TRBJ2-1, with TRBD1 matching 8 bases. Losses at the gene ends were 2 bases for V and 6 bases for J; bases not matched to a gene: 6. This CDR3 spans 15 amino acids. Germline CDR1 and CDR2: LNHDA and SQIVND (reference sequence).

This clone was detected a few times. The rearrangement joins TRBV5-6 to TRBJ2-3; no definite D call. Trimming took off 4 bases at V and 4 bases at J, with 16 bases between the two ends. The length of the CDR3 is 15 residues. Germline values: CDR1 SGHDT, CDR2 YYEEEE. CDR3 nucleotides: TGTGCCAGCAGCGCGTCGGGTCTAGTCCCAGATACGCAGTATTTT. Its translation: CASSASGLVPDTQYF.

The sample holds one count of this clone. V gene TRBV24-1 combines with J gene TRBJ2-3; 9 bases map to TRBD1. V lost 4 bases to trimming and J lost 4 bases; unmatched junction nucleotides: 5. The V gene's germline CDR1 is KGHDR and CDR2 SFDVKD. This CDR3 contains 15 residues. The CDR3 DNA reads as TGTGCCACCAGTGACCGGGGACAGGGCGCAGATACGCAGTATTTT. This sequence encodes CATSDRGQGADTQYF.

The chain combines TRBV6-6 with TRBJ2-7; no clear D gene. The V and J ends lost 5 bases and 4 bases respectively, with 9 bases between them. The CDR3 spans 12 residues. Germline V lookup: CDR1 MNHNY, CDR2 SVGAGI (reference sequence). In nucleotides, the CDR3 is TGTGCCAGCAGTGTACAGTCGTACGAGCAGTACTTC. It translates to CASSVQSYEQYF.

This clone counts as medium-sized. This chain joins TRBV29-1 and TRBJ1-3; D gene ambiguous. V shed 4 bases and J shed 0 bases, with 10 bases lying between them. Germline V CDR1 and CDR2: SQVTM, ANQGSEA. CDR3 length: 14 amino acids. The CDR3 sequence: CSVAAQNSGNTIYF. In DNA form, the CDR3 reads TGCAGCGTTGCGGCACAGAACTCTGGAAACACCATATATTTT.

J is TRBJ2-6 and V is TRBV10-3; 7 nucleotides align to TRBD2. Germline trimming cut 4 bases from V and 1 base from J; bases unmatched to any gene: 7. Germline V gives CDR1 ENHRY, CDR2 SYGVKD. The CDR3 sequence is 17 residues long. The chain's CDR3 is CAISVSGGPSGANVLTF. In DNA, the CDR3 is TGTGCCATCAGTGTTTCGGGAGGTCCTTCTGGGGCCAACGTCCTGACTTTC.

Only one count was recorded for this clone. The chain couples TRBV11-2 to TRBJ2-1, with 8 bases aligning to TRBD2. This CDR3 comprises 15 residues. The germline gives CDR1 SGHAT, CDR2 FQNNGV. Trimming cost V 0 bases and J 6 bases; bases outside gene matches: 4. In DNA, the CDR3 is TGTGCCAGCAGCTTAGATGGCGGGAGGCGCAATGAGCAGTTCTTC. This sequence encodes CASSLDGGRRNEQFF.

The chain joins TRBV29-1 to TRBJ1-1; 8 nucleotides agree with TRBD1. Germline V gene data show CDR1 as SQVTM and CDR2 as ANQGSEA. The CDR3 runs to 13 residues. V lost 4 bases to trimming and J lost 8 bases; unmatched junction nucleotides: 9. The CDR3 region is CSVAEAGTGEAFF. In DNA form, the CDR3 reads TGCAGCGTTGCGGAGGCCGGGACAGGAGAAGCTTTCTTT.

CDR3 region: CASSSGTLYEQYF. CDR3 sequence (DNA): TGTGCCAGCAGCTCCGGGACTCTATACGAGCAGTACTTC. The genes are TRBV5-6 and TRBJ2-7, with D possibly matching TRBD2 (6 bases). Trimming removed 3 bases at V and 4 bases at J, with 11 bases between. The CDR3 covers 13 residues. Germline CDR1 and CDR2: SGHDT and YYEEEE.

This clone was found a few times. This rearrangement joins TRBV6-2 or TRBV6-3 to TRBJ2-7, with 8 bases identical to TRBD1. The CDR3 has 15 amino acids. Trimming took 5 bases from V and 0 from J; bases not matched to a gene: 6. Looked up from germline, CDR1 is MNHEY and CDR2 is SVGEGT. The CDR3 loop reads CASSDRGLSSYEQYF. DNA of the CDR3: TGTGCCAGCAGTGACAGGGGCTTGAGCTCCTACGAGCAGTACTTC.

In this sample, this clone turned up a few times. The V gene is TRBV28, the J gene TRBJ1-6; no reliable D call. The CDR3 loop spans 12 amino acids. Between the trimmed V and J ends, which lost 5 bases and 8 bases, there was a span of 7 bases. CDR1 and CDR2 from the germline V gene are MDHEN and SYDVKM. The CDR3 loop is CASSTGYSPLHF. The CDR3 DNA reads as TGTGCCAGCAGTACCGGGTATTCACCCCTCCACTTT.

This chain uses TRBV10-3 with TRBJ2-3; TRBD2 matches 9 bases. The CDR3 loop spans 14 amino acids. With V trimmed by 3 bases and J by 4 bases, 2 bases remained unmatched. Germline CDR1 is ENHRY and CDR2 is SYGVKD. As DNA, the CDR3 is TGTGCCATCAGTGACCGCGGGAGGGCAGATACGCAGTATTTT. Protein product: CAISDRGRADTQYF.

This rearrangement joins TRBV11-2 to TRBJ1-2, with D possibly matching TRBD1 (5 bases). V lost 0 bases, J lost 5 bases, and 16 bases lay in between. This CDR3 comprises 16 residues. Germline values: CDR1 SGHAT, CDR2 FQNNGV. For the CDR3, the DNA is TGTGCCAGCAGCTTAGAACCACACGGAGGGGTATATGGCTACACCTTC. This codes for CASSLEPHGGVYGYTF.

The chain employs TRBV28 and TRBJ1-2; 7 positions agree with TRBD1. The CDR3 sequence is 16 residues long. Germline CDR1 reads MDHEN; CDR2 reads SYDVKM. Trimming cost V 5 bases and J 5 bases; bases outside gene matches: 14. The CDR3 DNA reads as TGTGCCAGCAGTCTCGGGGGGGACAGAACAGGGTATGGCTACACCTTC. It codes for CASSLGGDRTGYGYTF.

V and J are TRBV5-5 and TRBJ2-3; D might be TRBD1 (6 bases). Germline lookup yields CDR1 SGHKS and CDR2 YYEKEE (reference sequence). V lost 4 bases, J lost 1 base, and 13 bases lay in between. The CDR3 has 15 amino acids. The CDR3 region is CASSPTGFRTDTQYF. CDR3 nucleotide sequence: TGTGCCAGCAGCCCAACAGGGTTCCGCACAGATACGCAGTATTTT. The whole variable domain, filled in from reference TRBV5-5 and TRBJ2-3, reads DAGVTQSPTHLIKTRGQQVTLRCSPISGHKSVSWYQQVLGQGPQFIFQYYEKEERGRGNFPDRFSARQFPNYSSELNVNALLLGDSALYLCASSPTGFRTDTQYFGPGTRLTVL.